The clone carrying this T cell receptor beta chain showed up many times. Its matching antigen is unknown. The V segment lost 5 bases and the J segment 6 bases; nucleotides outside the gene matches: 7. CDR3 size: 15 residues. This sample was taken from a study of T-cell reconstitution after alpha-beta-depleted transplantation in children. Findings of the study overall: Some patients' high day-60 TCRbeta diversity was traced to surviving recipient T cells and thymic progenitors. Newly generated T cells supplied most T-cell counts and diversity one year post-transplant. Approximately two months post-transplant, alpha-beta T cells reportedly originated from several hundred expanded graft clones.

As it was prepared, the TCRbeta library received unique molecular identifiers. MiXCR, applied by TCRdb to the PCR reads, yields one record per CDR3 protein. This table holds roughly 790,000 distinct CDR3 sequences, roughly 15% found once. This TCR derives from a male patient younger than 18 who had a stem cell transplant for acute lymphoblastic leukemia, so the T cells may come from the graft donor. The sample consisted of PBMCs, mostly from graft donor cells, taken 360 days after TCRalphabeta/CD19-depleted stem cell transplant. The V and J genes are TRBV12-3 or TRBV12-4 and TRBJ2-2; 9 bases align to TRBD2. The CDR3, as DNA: TGTGCCAGCAGTGCCTTTAGCGGGAGTCCCGGGGAGCTGTTTTTT. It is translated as CASSAFSGSPGELFF.